The 15 T cell receptor beta chains reported below all come from one sample, sequenced in a study of a mutant IDH1 vaccine in newly diagnosed glioma. No antigens are known for them. Clones were read by immunoSEQ multiplex PCR, and TCRdb kept only the in-frame ones, dropping some. The sample holds roughly 74,000 clones; about 82% are singletons and the top ten take about 2.2%. Time point meaning: week 23, last vaccination. Vaccinated patients received 300 ug of mutant IDH1 20-mer peptide per dose, with topical imiquimod. The sequenced sample was PBMCs, obtained from a glioma patient whose treatment included an IDH1 peptide vaccine. These receptors came from a man younger than 40 with glioma. Some clones in this sample may be carry-over from other donors' samples.

This clone was seen more than once but under ten times. CDR3 sequence (DNA): TGTGCCTGGAGTAAGCCAGGGGGCAATCAGCCCCAGCATTTT. Its translation is CAWSKPGGNQPQHF. The chain uses TRBV30 and TRBJ1-5; possibly TRBD1 for D (6 bases). From germline, CDR1 is GTSNPN and CDR2 SVGIG (reference sequence). V was shortened by 2 bases and J by 2 bases, with 10 bases between the two germline ends. This CDR3 contains 14 residues.

The CDR3 bases are TGTGCCAGCAGTGAAGAATTGGGGACAGGCGTTTCCCTCTATGGCTACACCTTC. Amino acid sequence: CASSEELGTGVSLYGYTF. The chain couples TRBV6-1 to TRBJ1-2, with 8 nucleotides matching TRBD1. Trimming removed 1 base from V and 4 bases from J; junction bases left unmatched: 14. The germline V gene encodes CDR1 MNHNS and CDR2 SASEGT. The CDR3 consists of 18 residues.

CDR3 residues: CAWSKGRDYGYTF. In nucleotides, the CDR3 is TGTGCCTGGAGCAAGGGGCGGGACTATGGCTACACCTTC. This chain links TRBV30 with TRBJ1-2, with a weak D call TRBD1 (5 bases). V shed 3 bases and J shed 3 bases, with 11 bases lying between them. Germline V CDR1 and CDR2: GTSNPN, SVGIG (reference sequence). The CDR3 contains 13 residues. Looking up the rest from reference TRBV30 and TRBJ1-2 gives the full variable domain: SQTIHQWPATLVQPVGSPLSLECTVEGTSNPNLYWYRQAAGRGLQLLFYSVGIGQISSEVPQNLSASRPQDRQFILSSKKLLLSDSGFYLCAWSKGRDYGYTFGSGTRLTVV.

This clone was picked up a small number of times. V usage is TRBV6-1 and J usage is TRBJ1-1; TRBD1 is a possible D gene (5 bases). CDR1 is MNHNS and CDR2 is SASEGT in the germline V gene. The CDR3 extends over 13 amino acids. The V end was cut by 4 bases, the J end by 2 bases, with 8 bases between. CDR3 amino acids: CASSVQVNTEAFF. The CDR3 nucleotides read TGTGCCAGCAGTGTACAGGTTAACACTGAAGCTTTCTTT.

This rearrangement joins TRBV6-1 to TRBJ1-2; D is possibly TRBD1 (6 bases). Germline V gives CDR1 MNHNS, CDR2 SASEGT. The ends were cut back, 3 bases at V and 7 bases at J, with 21 bases in the middle. The CDR3 contains 16 residues. The CDR3 loop reads CASSEWRRLGGSGYTF. In DNA form, the CDR3 reads TGTGCCAGCAGTGAGTGGAGGAGGTTGGGGGGCTCTGGCTACACCTTC.

The J gene is TRBJ1-6, the V gene TRBV4-2, with a tentative D call TRBD1 (6 bases). Germline loops: CDR1 LGHNA, CDR2 YNFKEQ. This CDR3 has 13 amino acids. Trimming pared 8 bases from V and 10 bases from J, leaving 15 bases between. The CDR3 spells CASAPRGRSPLHF. The CDR3 nucleotides are TGTGCCAGCGCACCTAGGGGGAGGTCACCCCTCCACTTT.

This chain joins TRBV9 and TRBJ2-1; D unresolved. Germline V gives CDR1 SGDLS, CDR2 YYNGEE. The ends were cut back, 5 bases at V and 0 bases at J, with 12 bases in the middle. The CDR3 runs 15 residues. This CDR3 reads CASSNQASSYNEQFF. The CDR3 coding sequence is TGTGCCAGCAGTAATCAGGCTAGCTCCTACAATGAGCAGTTCTTC.

The chain has TRBV7-8 and TRBJ2-1, with 7 bases that match TRBD2. The CDR3 runs 16 residues. The ends lost 5 bases at V and 6 bases at J; junction bases unmatched: 13. Germline V gene data show CDR1 as SGHVS and CDR2 as FQNEAQ. CDR3 residues: CASSLRTPGEGNEQFF. For the CDR3, the DNA is TGTGCCAGCAGCCTACGGACACCTGGGGAGGGCAATGAGCAGTTCTTC.

The V and J genes are TRBV25-1 and TRBJ2-2; D gene uncertain. V lost 4 bases, J lost 0 bases, and 6 bases lay in between. This CDR3 is 14 amino acids long. Germline CDR1 and CDR2: MGHDK and SYGVNS. CDR3 coding DNA: TGTGCCAGCAGTGCGCGGACGAACACCGGGGAGCTGTTTTTT. Translation gives CASSARTNTGELFF. Filled out from reference TRBV25-1 and TRBJ2-2, the complete variable domain reads EADIYQTPRYLVIGTGKKITLECSQTMGHDKMYWYQQDPGMELHLIHYSYGVNSTEKGDLSSESTVSRIRTEHFPLTLESARPSHTSQYLCASSARTNTGELFFGEGSRLTVL.

The V call is TRBV18, the J call TRBJ2-7; 8 bases are a match to TRBD2. Germline-derived CDR1 and CDR2 are KGHSH and LQKENI. This CDR3 has 15 amino acids. With V trimmed by 1 base and J by 5 bases, 7 bases remained unmatched. CDR3 region: CASSPQREWGDEQYF. The DNA of the CDR3 is TGTGCCAGCTCACCACAGCGGGAGTGGGGGGACGAGCAGTACTTC. Full variable domain (missing parts from reference TRBV18 and TRBJ2-7): NAGVMQNPRHLVRRRGQEARLRCSPMKGHSHVYWYRQLPEEGLKFMVYLQKENIIDESGMPKERFSAEFPKEGPSILRIQQVVRGDSAAYFCASSPQREWGDEQYFGPGTRLTVT.

Notes on this clone: Within the sample, other DNA sequences also encode this same CDR3. The chain couples TRBV5-1 to TRBJ2-7; weak D call: TRBD2 (6 bases). Between the trimmed V and J ends, which lost 5 bases and 1 base, there was a span of 19 bases. Germline values: CDR1 SGHRS, CDR2 YFSETQ. The CDR3 covers 16 residues. CDR3: CASRIGGGRGSYEQYF. The DNA of the CDR3 is TGCGCCAGCAGAATCGGGGGTGGGAGAGGTTCCTACGAGCAGTACTTC.

CDR3 region: CAIGLAAQETQYF. CDR3 DNA sequence: TGTGCCATCGGACTAGCGGCACAAGAGACCCAGTACTTC. This chain links TRBV27 with TRBJ2-5; 10 positions agree with TRBD2. V gave up 10 bases and J gave up 2 bases; unmatched junction bases: 4. The germline CDR1 and CDR2 sequences are MNHEY and SMNVEV (reference sequence). The CDR3 loop spans 13 amino acids.

This rearrangement joins TRBV7-3 to TRBJ2-2, with 10 positions matching TRBD2. Germline trimming cut 5 bases from V and 0 bases from J; bases unmatched to any gene: 3. This CDR3 has 16 residues. Germline CDR1 and CDR2: SGHTA and FQGTGA. This CDR3 reads CASSPTSGPNTGELFF. The CDR3 bases are TGTGCCAGCAGCCCGACTAGCGGGCCGAACACCGGGGAGCTGTTTTTT.

The rearrangement joins TRBV27 to TRBJ2-3; D ambiguous. V lost 0 bases, J lost 0 bases, and 16 bases lay in between. CDR1 and CDR2 (germline): MNHEY, SMNVEV (reference sequence). The CDR3 totals 18 residues. The CDR3 DNA reads as TGTGCCAGCAGTTTATCAGTCCCCCGCCTTACTAGCACAGATACGCAGTATTTT. This encodes CASSLSVPRLTSTDTQYF.

The V call is TRBV4-1, the J call TRBJ2-5; tentative D call: TRBD1 (5 bases). Germline assignment: CDR1 MGHRA and CDR2 YSYEKL. The CDR3 consists of 16 residues. V was pared by 1 base and J by 5 bases, with 17 bases between. The CDR3 region has the DNA TGCGCCAGCAGCCAAGGATTAGGGGAATTTGGGGAGACCCAGTACTTC. This encodes CASSQGLGEFGETQYF.